Here is one T cell receptor (beta chain) with its context. Which antigen it targets is not known. Base qualities are not provided; no much larger clone lies one nucleotide away. These data are taken from a study of control samples from healthy donors and cancer patients (dated by TCRdb to the early 2020s). The CDR3 starts with the cysteine, ends with the phenylalanine, and has 17 residues. Only the CDR3 DNA stays, 51 bases, in frame from base 1. Taken from the germline V gene, the CDR1 and CDR2 loops are MDHEN and SYDVKM. The V end loses 6 bases and the J end loses 7 bases, and a stretch of 22 bases separates them. Library generation was performed with the immunoSEQ multiplex PCR assay. The table comes from immuneACCESS by way of TCRdb, which keeps in-frame sequences with V and J called. Part of the clones is missing from these tables; in studies checked, under half for an unresolved V gene and the rest for unknown reasons. In this sample the table shows approximately 83,000 clones, approximately 93% of which occur a single time. The ten largest clones capture approximately 1.5% of the sample.

Sequencing input: blood. The chain is assembled from TRBV28 and TRBJ1-6; the D gene identity is not certain. The sequence was collected from a woman aged 25 to 45 in good health. In nucleotide form, the sequence is TGTGCCAGCAGACCCAACGACAATTGGAGGTTGAATTCACCCCTCCACTTT. Translated, it reads CASRPNDNWRLNSPLHF.